The clone carrying this T cell receptor (beta chain) has only a few counts. Its antigen is not identified. Assay: immunoSEQ multiplex PCR; the TCRdb copy retains only in-frame clones and omits some. The data show around 72,000 clones, with around 83% seen just once and 15% to 20% held by the top ten. The sample is drawn from a study of OX40 agonist ivuxolimab in advanced cancers. Overall study findings and caveats: Among some nonresponders, normalized T-cell clonal expansion was also low. Expanded clones were, on average, more numerous in CD8+ T cells than in CD4+.

The CDR3 runs 12 residues. Deletions cut 4 bases from V and 11 bases from J, with 14 bases between. Per germline, CDR1 MDHEN and CDR2 SYDVKM. This TCR derives from an adult with an advanced solid tumor such as melanoma, head and neck, liver or kidney cancer. This chain uses TRBV28 with TRBJ1-2, with D possibly TRBD1 on 6 matching bases. The sequences come from CD4+ or CD8+ T cells sorted from blood, collected in a trial of the OX40 agonist ivuxolimab. CDR3 region: CASSWVGGLYTF. In nucleotides, the CDR3 is TGTGCCAGCAGTTGGGTCGGGGGCCTATACACCTTC.